These 20 T cell receptor beta chains came from one sample sequenced in a study of technical replicates of blood from several donors. Generated by immunoSEQ multiplex PCR, the TCRdb table keeps only in-frame clones and is missing some. The sample includes fewer than 85,000 clones, 90% to 98% seen only once; the top ten take about 0.33%. Specimen: T cells isolated from PBMCs. Receptors originate from a human donor in good health.

The chain uses TRBV18 and TRBJ2-7; D possibly corresponds to TRBD1 (5 bases). The CDR3 totals 16 residues. Trimming cost V 2 bases and J 1 base, with 15 bases left between them. Germline CDR1 and CDR2: KGHSH and LQKENI. CDR3 amino acids: CASSPMTQGTSYEQYF. CDR3 coding DNA: TGTGCCAGCTCACCAATGACCCAGGGAACTTCCTACGAGCAGTACTTC.

The chain carries TRBV11-2 and TRBJ2-7; a possible D gene is TRBD1 (6 bases). Trimming cost V 3 bases and J 3 bases, with 12 bases left between them. This CDR3 comprises 14 residues. CDR1 and CDR2 from the germline V gene are SGHAT and FQNNGV. The CDR3 is CASSFAAGVYEQYF. CDR3 DNA: TGTGCCAGCAGCTTCGCGGCAGGGGTCTACGAGCAGTACTTC.

The chain is built from TRBV13 and TRBJ2-7; perhaps TRBD2 as D (6 bases). V shed 7 bases and J shed 0 bases, with 19 bases lying between them. Germline V CDR1 and CDR2: PRHDT, FYEKMQ (reference sequence). The CDR3 consists of 16 residues. The CDR3 bases are TGTGCCAGCACCCGAGGAGGGATCCAGAGCTCCTACGAGCAGTACTTC. Translation: CASTRGGIQSSYEQYF.

The gene calls are TRBV5-1 and TRBJ2-7, with 11 nucleotides matching TRBD2. With 3 bases clipped from V and 8 bases from J, the junction kept 19 bases outside the gene matches. This CDR3 spans 18 amino acids. Per germline, CDR1 SGHRS and CDR2 YFSETQ. The CDR3 region is CASSWGLRLAGPLLQQYF. The CDR3 bases are TGCGCCAGCAGCTGGGGACTCAGACTAGCGGGGCCTCTTTTACAGCAGTACTTC.

The chain links TRBV7-3 to TRBJ2-1; D perhaps matches TRBD2 (6 bases). The CDR3 is made up of 17 amino acids. Trimming took 2 bases from V and 3 from J, leaving 17 bases between them. Germline CDR1 SGHTA, CDR2 FQGTGA. The CDR3 DNA follows: TGTGCCAGCAGCTTACGTCCTGGAGGGCCAGGCTACAATGAGCAGTTCTTC. Translated, it gives CASSLRPGGPGYNEQFF.

The V and J genes are TRBV4-1 and TRBJ2-7; D is perhaps TRBD1 (6 bases). V lost 1 base to trimming and J lost 4 bases, with 17 bases between them. The CDR3 is made up of 16 amino acids. Germline V gene data show CDR1 as MGHRA and CDR2 as YSYEKL. The CDR3 DNA sequence: TGCGCCAGCAGCCAAGGCCAATACAGGGAGCCTTACGAGCAGTACTTC. It yields the protein CASSQGQYREPYEQYF.

This chain links TRBV19 with TRBJ1-1, with unresolved D. The CDR3 extends over 16 amino acids. V was trimmed by 7 bases and J by 7 bases, leaving 25 bases between them. Germline V gene lookup returns CDR1 LNHDA and CDR2 SQIVND (reference sequence). The CDR3 spells CASTLRVGSPSREAFF. In DNA form, the CDR3 reads TGTGCCAGTACCCTGAGGGTGGGCAGTCCCTCTCGTGAAGCTTTCTTT.

The chain carries TRBV27 and TRBJ2-7; D gene uncertain. V gave up 8 bases and J gave up 4 bases, with 9 bases separating them. There are 11 residues in the CDR3. The germline V gene encodes CDR1 MNHEY and CDR2 SMNVEV (reference sequence). The CDR3 sequence is CASGRNYEQYF. In nucleotides, the CDR3 is TGTGCCAGCGGTAGAAATTACGAGCAGTACTTC.

The J gene is TRBJ1-2, the V gene TRBV9, with D perhaps TRBD1 (6 bases). The CDR3 totals 13 residues. The germline CDR1 and CDR2 sequences are SGDLS and YYNGEE. Trimming took off 4 bases at V and 7 bases at J, with 14 bases between the two ends. Here the CDR3 reads CASSTGQIPGYTF. CDR3 in DNA: TGTGCCAGCAGCACCGGACAGATACCTGGCTACACCTTC.

The chain links TRBV5-4 to TRBJ2-5; D might be TRBD2 (6 bases). Looked up from germline, CDR1 is SGHNT and CDR2 is YYREEE (reference sequence). V shed 4 bases and J shed 2 bases, with 12 bases lying between them. This CDR3 has 14 residues. CDR3 coding DNA: TGTGCCAGCAGCCGAACCGGGACTCAAGAGACCCAGTACTTC. Encoded protein: CASSRTGTQETQYF.

This clone was detected once. The rearrangement links TRBV7-9 to TRBJ2-7; D not certain. The germline CDR1 and CDR2 sequences are SEHNR and FQNEAQ (reference sequence). The CDR3 length is 13 residues. The V end lost 6 bases, the J end lost 3 bases, and 12 bases lay between the germline ends. As DNA, the CDR3 is TGTGCCAGCAGTTATTCCTTGAGCTACGAGCAGTACTTC. This codes for CASSYSLSYEQYF.

J is TRBJ1-1 and V is TRBV30; TRBD1 might be the D (6 bases). The V end lost 5 bases, the J end lost 1 base, and 8 bases lay between the germline ends. CDR3 size: 12 residues. Germline-derived CDR1 and CDR2 are GTSNPN and SVGIG (reference sequence). DNA for the CDR3: TGTGCCTGGGACAGGACGAACACTGAAGCTTTCTTT. Its protein is CAWDRTNTEAFF.

The J gene is TRBJ2-1, the V gene TRBV27; TRBD2 matches 8 bases. This CDR3 spans 18 amino acids. CDR1 and CDR2 from the germline V gene are MNHEY and SMNVEV (reference sequence). With 1 base clipped from V and 1 base from J, the junction kept 9 bases outside the gene matches. The CDR3 bases are TGTGCCAGCAGTTTATGGGAGAGCGGGAGCCCTTCCTACAATGAGCAGTTCTTC. Amino acids: CASSLWESGSPSYNEQFF.

V is TRBV5-4 and J is TRBJ2-7; D is ambiguous. Germline-derived CDR1 and CDR2 are SGHNT and YYREEE (reference sequence). V was pared by 2 bases and J by 7 bases, with 10 bases between. The length of the CDR3 is 12 residues. The CDR3 protein is CASSFRSEEQYF. The CDR3 DNA reads TGTGCCAGCAGCTTTCGGTCCGAGGAGCAGTACTTC.

The CDR3 protein is CASSYGEKLFF. Written as DNA, the CDR3 is TGTGCCAGCAGCTACGGGGAAAAACTGTTTTTT. The chain has TRBV11-3 and TRBJ1-4; D remains unclear. V was trimmed by 4 bases and J by 8 bases, leaving 5 bases between them. This CDR3 contains 11 residues. Per germline, CDR1 SGHNT and CDR2 YENEEA.

The chain links TRBV10-3 to TRBJ2-5; 9 bases are shared with TRBD1. CDR3 length: 13 residues. With 10 bases clipped from V and 5 bases from J, the junction kept 8 bases outside the gene matches. Germline V gene sequence: CDR1 ENHRY, CDR2 SYGVKD. The CDR3 DNA sequence: TGTGCCACCATGGGACAGGGCCAGGAGACCCAGTACTTC. It encodes CATMGQGQETQYF.

J is TRBJ1-3 and V is TRBV6-8, with 9 bases matching TRBD1. Germline V gene data show CDR1 as MNHGY and CDR2 as SAAAGT. This CDR3 is built from 16 residues. Losses at the gene ends were 4 bases for V and 2 bases for J; bases not matched to a gene: 6. The chain's CDR3 is CASSFRGTGTGNTIYF. In DNA form, the CDR3 reads TGTGCCAGCAGTTTTCGGGGGACAGGGACTGGAAACACCATATATTTT.

The chain combines TRBV10-3 with TRBJ1-1; tentative D call: TRBD1 (6 bases). Looked up from germline, CDR1 is ENHRY and CDR2 is SYGVKD. Trimming took off 3 bases at V and 1 base at J, with 12 bases between the two ends. This CDR3 spans 15 amino acids. CDR3 sequence (DNA): TGTGCCATCAGTGAAGGCCTGACAGGGAACACTGAAGCTTTCTTT. As protein: CAISEGLTGNTEAFF.

The chain employs TRBV13 and TRBJ2-3; 9 positions match TRBD2. Unmatched junction bases numbered 6, after V lost 1 base and J lost 4 bases. The germline CDR1 and CDR2 sequences are PRHDT and FYEKMQ (reference sequence). The CDR3 runs to 16 residues. The CDR3 sequence: CASSLASGINPDTQYF. The CDR3 DNA is TGTGCCAGCAGCTTAGCTAGCGGGATTAACCCAGATACGCAGTATTTT.

V and J are TRBV4-3 and TRBJ2-1, with a possible D match to TRBD2 (6 bases). Trimming took off 1 base at V and 4 bases at J, with 8 bases between the two ends. The germline V gene encodes CDR1 LGHNA and CDR2 YSLEER. The CDR3 consists of 14 residues. In nucleotides, the CDR3 is TGCGCCAGCAGCCAAGGACTAGGGTACAATGAGCAGTTCTTC. This translates into CASSQGLGYNEQFF.